What follows are 5 T cell receptor beta chains derived from one specimen sequenced in a study of blood T cell repertoires in COVID-19. Libraries were prepared by immunoSEQ multiplex PCR; TCRdb keeps only in-frame clonotypes and omits some of them. The sample consists of 110,000 or so clones, over 75% of them appearing once. Source material: peripheral blood. The receptors derive from a man in his fifties with acute or convalescent COVID-19.

V gene TRBV14 combines with J gene TRBJ1-1; D may be TRBD1 (5 bases). Trimming stripped 2 bases from V and 0 bases from J, with 16 bases between. This CDR3 has 17 amino acids. From germline, CDR1 is SGHDN and CDR2 FVKESK. The CDR3 sequence is CASSQRQLATMNTEAFF. The CDR3 region has the DNA TGTGCCAGCAGCCAACGACAGCTAGCGACCATGAACACTGAAGCTTTCTTT.

V is TRBV19 and J is TRBJ1-1; a possible D gene is TRBD1 (5 bases). Trimming took 4 bases from V and 0 from J, leaving 15 bases between them. CDR1 is LNHDA and CDR2 is SQIVND in the germline V gene (reference sequence). The CDR3 is 16 amino acids. The CDR3 here is CASSTFQEDMNTEAFF. CDR3 DNA: TGTGCCAGTAGTACCTTCCAAGAGGACATGAACACTGAAGCTTTCTTT.

The chain combines TRBV10-3 with TRBJ1-1; D is undetermined. Deletions cut 3 bases from V and 1 base from J, with 9 bases between. The CDR3 length is 14 residues. Germline CDR1 is ENHRY and CDR2 is SYGVKD. CDR3 loop: CAISDLGRNTEAFF. As DNA, the CDR3 is TGTGCCATCAGTGATCTTGGCAGGAACACTGAAGCTTTCTTT.

V usage is TRBV11-1 and J usage is TRBJ1-6, with unresolved D. V was pared by 5 bases and J by 9 bases, with 11 bases between. The CDR3 runs to 13 residues. In germline, CDR1 is SGHAT, CDR2 FQDESV (reference sequence). The DNA for the CDR3 is TGTGCCAGCAGCACCTACGCAGGTTCACCCCTCCACTTT. Its protein is CASSTYAGSPLHF. The whole variable domain, remainder taken from reference TRBV11-1 and TRBJ1-6, is EAEVAQSPRYKITEKSQAVAFWCDPISGHATLYWYRQILGQGPELLVQFQDESVVDDSQLPKDRFSAERLKGVDSTLKIQPAELGDSAMYLCASSTYAGSPLHFGNGTRLTVT.

The chain employs TRBV5-1 and TRBJ1-1; TRBD1 matches at 10 bases. Per the germline V gene, CDR1 is SGHRS and CDR2 is YFSETQ. Trimming took 3 bases from V and 11 from J; bases not matched to a gene: 7. The CDR3 has 13 residues. CDR3 nucleotides: TGCGCCAGCAGCTACGGGACAGGGGAGTGGGCTTTCTTT. Its protein is CASSYGTGEWAFF.